The clone carrying this T cell receptor (beta chain) occurred many times. Its antigen is unknown. This specimen comes from a study of neurological immune-mediated disorders. Template-switch 5'RACE cDNA synthesis added a 10-nucleotide unique molecular identifier. TCRdb analysed the 5' RACE reads with MiXCR anew, one entry per CDR3 protein. The table includes roughly 30,000 distinct CDR3 sequences, approximately 4.5% detected once. Regarding the study as a whole: In HTLV-1-associated myelopathy, TCR clonal expansion was greatest, whereas multiple sclerosis had the least, falling below healthy controls.

Germline-derived CDR1 and CDR2 are SGDLS and YYNGEE. V was pared by 0 bases and J by 2 bases, with 10 bases between. The CDR3 sequence is 15 residues long. The study drew its healthy controls from blood bank volunteers in Maryland, USA. It was from 2 million PBMCs stored at -80 C that the unsorted libraries were obtained. The receptor was derived from a man younger than 35 in good health. The sequenced sample consisted of PBMCs. The rearrangement joins TRBV9 to TRBJ2-3; D assignment may be TRBD1 or TRBD2 (5 bases each). CDR3 DNA sequence: TGTGCCAGCAGCGTAGTGGGGGACCCCACAGATACGCAGTATTTT. Protein: CASSVVGDPTDTQYF.